Each of the 21 T cell receptor beta chains below was sequenced from the same sample in a study of identical twins. TCRdb ran MiXCR on the 5' RACE reads and lists one entry per CDR3 protein. Of some 1,700,000 distinct CDR3 sequences in the sample, around 33% were seen once. Sequencing was done on a sample of cord blood. These receptors were collected from a newborn girl in good health.

This clonotype was seen more than once but under ten times. The chain is built from TRBV7-2 and TRBJ2-1; tentative D call: TRBD2 (6 bases). The CDR3 spans 16 residues. Trimming took off 5 bases at V and 4 bases at J, with 18 bases between the two ends. The V gene's germline CDR1 is SGHTA and CDR2 FQGNSA. CDR3 nucleotide sequence: TGTGCCAGCAGCCCCCAGTCCGGGACTGTTTACAATGAGCAGTTCTTC. Translated, it gives CASSPQSGTVYNEQFF. The whole variable domain, remainder taken from reference TRBV7-2 and TRBJ2-1, is GAGVSQSPSNKVTEKGKDVELRCDPISGHTALYWYRQSLGQGLEFLIYFQGNSAPDKSGLPSDRFSAERTGGSVSTLTIQRTQQEDSAVYLCASSPQSGTVYNEQFFGPGTRLTVL.

This clonotype was picked up a small number of times. CDR3 sequence: CASSLALSGGPYNEQFF. Written as DNA, the CDR3 is TGTGCCAGCAGCTTAGCGCTAAGCGGGGGTCCCTACAATGAGCAGTTCTTC. The chain links TRBV7-2 to TRBJ2-1; 8 nucleotides align to TRBD2. J gave up 2 bases and V 0 bases, and 6 bases lay outside the gene matches. CDR1 and CDR2 from the germline V gene are SGHTA and FQGNSA. This CDR3 is 17 amino acids long.

CDR3 region: CASSQASRRETQYF. The CDR3 DNA sequence: TGTGCCAGCAGCCAAGCGAGTAGGCGAGAGACCCAGTACTTC. The J gene is TRBJ2-5, the V gene TRBV3-1; no clear D. V was trimmed by 1 base and J by 4 bases, leaving 10 bases between them. This CDR3 spans 14 amino acids. CDR1 is LGHDT and CDR2 is YNNKEL in the germline V gene (reference sequence).

The gene calls are TRBV20-1 and TRBJ2-1; D is perhaps TRBD2 (5 bases). V dropped 2 bases and J dropped 0 bases, with 11 bases sitting between them. The germline gives CDR1 DFQATT, CDR2 SNEGSKA (reference sequence). This CDR3 is built from 15 residues. The CDR3 DNA follows: TGCAGTGCTAGACTAGCCCCAATCTCCTACAATGAGCAGTTCTTC. As protein: CSARLAPISYNEQFF.

The J gene is TRBJ2-3, the V gene TRBV12-3 or TRBV12-4; 8 bases match TRBD1. With 6 bases clipped from V and 7 bases from J, the junction kept 9 bases outside the gene matches. The CDR3 has 14 amino acids. The CDR3 sequence: CASSRDRGTYTQYF. The CDR3 bases are TGTGCCAGCAGCCGCGACAGGGGCACTTATACGCAGTATTTT.

This clonotype was seen a few times. The chain couples TRBV20-1 to TRBJ1-6; a possible D gene is TRBD1 (6 bases). CDR1 DFQATT and CDR2 SNEGSKA come from the germline V gene (reference sequence). V was shortened by 3 bases and J by 1 base, with 10 bases between the two germline ends. The CDR3 covers 15 residues. The CDR3 protein is CSASGGQSYNSPLHF. The CDR3 DNA reads as TGCAGTGCTAGTGGGGGGCAGTCCTATAATTCACCCCTCCACTTT.

This clonotype was picked up a small number of times. V and J are TRBV10-3 and TRBJ1-5, with TRBD1 matching 12 bases. Germline V gene sequence: CDR1 ENHRY, CDR2 SYGVKD. The CDR3 has 16 residues. V shed 2 bases, J shed 1 base, and the junction held 0 bases outside the gene matches. The CDR3 DNA sequence: TGTGCCATCAGTGAGGGGACAGGGGGCAGCAATCAGCCCCAGCATTTT. Its translation is CAISEGTGGSNQPQHF.

This clonotype appeared a single time. The chain links TRBV5-1 to TRBJ2-5, with TRBD1 as a possible D gene (6 bases). The length of the CDR3 is 16 residues. Trimming pared 0 bases from V and 11 bases from J, leaving 23 bases between. Per germline, CDR1 SGHRS and CDR2 YFSETQ. The CDR3 reads CASSLDGRGHYNEQYF. The CDR3, as DNA: TGCGCCAGCAGCTTGGATGGTCGGGGACACTACAATGAGCAGTACTTC.

CDR3 amino acids: CASSPQATGTMNTEAFF. CDR3 sequence (DNA): TGTGCCAGCTCACCTCAAGCGACAGGGACGATGAACACTGAAGCTTTCTTT. The chain links TRBV18 to TRBJ1-1; 7 positions agree with TRBD1. Germline V lookup: CDR1 KGHSH, CDR2 LQKENI. The CDR3 consists of 17 residues. Germline trimming cut 3 bases from V and 0 bases from J; bases unmatched to any gene: 10. The full variable domain, with the rest looked up from reference TRBV18 and TRBJ1-1, is NAGVMQNPRHLVRRRGQEARLRCSPMKGHSHVYWYRQLPEEGLKFMVYLQKENIIDESGMPKERFSAEFPKEGPSILRIQQVVRGDSAAYFCASSPQATGTMNTEAFFGQGTRLTVV.

The chain employs TRBV10-3 and TRBJ1-2; D not certain. This CDR3 contains 15 residues. The V end was cut by 0 bases, the J end by 3 bases, with 11 bases between. The germline CDR1 and CDR2 sequences are ENHRY and SYGVKD. The CDR3 DNA reads as TGTGCCATCAGTGAGTCGCCAGGCGGAGACTATGGCTACACCTTC. Amino acids: CAISESPGGDYGYTF.

V gene TRBV18 combines with J gene TRBJ1-1, with a tentative D call TRBD1 (6 bases). The CDR3 is 14 residues long. The V end was cut by 2 bases, the J end by 3 bases, with 10 bases between. CDR1 KGHSH and CDR2 LQKENI come from the germline V gene. CDR3 in DNA: TGTGCCAGCTCACCAGAAAGACAGGACACTGAAGCTTTCTTT. This encodes CASSPERQDTEAFF.

V usage is TRBV28 and J usage is TRBJ2-1, with 9 bases identical to TRBD2. The CDR3 contains 15 residues. Trimming at V came to 6 bases and at J to 8 bases, leaving 11 bases not matched to a gene. Germline-derived CDR1 and CDR2 are MDHEN and SYDVKM. CDR3 DNA sequence: TGTGCCAGCAGCGAGGTCCCTAGCGGGAAGGATGAGCAGTTCTTC. Amino acid sequence: CASSEVPSGKDEQFF. The variable domain in full, with the rest retrieved from reference TRBV28 and TRBJ2-1, is DVKVTQSSRYLVKRTGEKVFLECVQDMDHENMFWYRQDPGLGLRLIYFSYDVKMKEKGDIPEGYSVSREKKERFSLILESASTNQTSMYLCASSEVPSGKDEQFFGPGTRLTVL.

This clonotype was seen more than once but under ten times. This CDR3 reads CASKDRGRTDTQYF. As DNA, the CDR3 is TGTGCCAGCAAGGACAGGGGAAGGACAGATACGCAGTATTTT. This chain joins TRBV6-1 and TRBJ2-3; 9 bases match TRBD1. The trim removed 7 bases at V and 3 bases at J, leaving 5 bases unmatched. The CDR3 consists of 14 residues. Germline assignment: CDR1 MNHNS and CDR2 SASEGT.

The rearrangement links TRBV20-1 to TRBJ2-7; TRBD2 matches 8 bases. Germline CDR1 DFQATT, CDR2 SNEGSKA (reference sequence). This CDR3 is 15 amino acids long. The trim removed 0 bases at V and 3 bases at J, leaving 7 bases unmatched. In DNA form, the CDR3 reads TGCAGTGCTAGAGACCTAGCGGGTCAAAACTACGAGCAGTACTTC. It specifies CSARDLAGQNYEQYF.

J is TRBJ2-3 and V is TRBV18, with D possibly being TRBD1 (6 bases). The ends were cut back, 4 bases at V and 1 base at J, with 18 bases in the middle. The CDR3 sequence is 17 residues long. The germline gives CDR1 KGHSH, CDR2 LQKENI. The DNA for the CDR3 is TGTGCCAGCTCACAAAATCTAGCCAGGGGACGCACAGATACGCAGTATTTT. Translating gives CASSQNLARGRTDTQYF.

Only a few counts were recorded for this clonotype. The chain couples TRBV3-1 to TRBJ2-5; D not certain. Germline loops: CDR1 LGHDT, CDR2 YNNKEL (reference sequence). V shed 6 bases and J shed 2 bases, with 19 bases lying between them. This CDR3 has 16 amino acids. The CDR3: CASSYYRRALQETQYF. CDR3 DNA: TGTGCCAGCAGTTACTACAGACGAGCTTTACAAGAGACCCAGTACTTC.

The chain links TRBV20-1 to TRBJ2-7; unclear D gene. V was shortened by 6 bases and J by 2 bases, with 17 bases between the two germline ends. CDR3 length: 14 amino acids. CDR1 is DFQATT and CDR2 is SNEGSKA in the germline V gene (reference sequence). The CDR3 here is CSAVTRKTTYEQYF. Written as DNA, the CDR3 is TGCAGTGCAGTGACACGAAAAACCACCTACGAGCAGTACTTC.

The chain carries TRBV27 and TRBJ1-6, with D possibly being TRBD1 (5 bases). V lost 3 bases to trimming and J lost 8 bases, with 11 bases between them. Germline CDR1 is MNHEY and CDR2 is SMNVEV (reference sequence). CDR3 length: 14 residues. This CDR3 reads CASSLGTFDSPLHF. CDR3 bases: TGTGCCAGCAGTTTGGGGACCTTTGATTCACCCCTCCACTTT.

This clonotype has just a few counts. The CDR3 region has the DNA TGCAGTGCTAGCAAGACTAGCGGGGTTACTATCCACAATGAGCAGTTCTTC. This sequence encodes CSASKTSGVTIHNEQFF. V gene TRBV20-1 combines with J gene TRBJ2-1; the match to TRBD2 covers 11 bases. The CDR3 is 17 amino acids. The germline gives CDR1 DFQATT, CDR2 SNEGSKA (reference sequence). Unmatched junction bases numbered 12, after V lost 3 bases and J lost 5 bases.

The V gene is TRBV30, the J gene TRBJ2-6; 9 nucleotides line up with TRBD1. The germline V gene has CDR1 GTSNPN and CDR2 SVGIG (reference sequence). The CDR3 contains 17 residues. V lost 3 bases and J lost 0; bases outside the gene matches: 6. The CDR3: CAWSLTGGYSGANVLTF. The CDR3 coding sequence is TGTGCCTGGAGCCTTACAGGGGGCTACTCTGGGGCCAACGTCCTGACTTTC.

Only a few counts were recorded for this clonotype. This chain uses TRBV12-3 or TRBV12-4 with TRBJ1-2, with D possibly TRBD1 on 5 matching bases. This CDR3 spans 14 amino acids. The V gene lost 4 bases and the J gene lost 3 bases, with 12 bases spanning the gap. Here the CDR3 reads CASSSSGDHYGYTF. In DNA, the CDR3 is TGTGCCAGCAGTTCCTCGGGGGATCACTATGGCTACACCTTC.